This T cell receptor beta chain was sequenced during a study of T cells after yellow fever vaccination. Looking at the study overall: Low-cell-number fractions were prepared with SMART-Seq v4 Ultra Low Input.

Study observations and caveats: There was a possibility that FACS-sorted repertoires contained abundant clonotypes contaminating from the bulk population. Most clones from primary vaccination resurfaced after the booster (around 97% CD4, approximately 88% CD8).

TCRdb reanalysed the 5' RACE reads using MiXCR and keeps one entry per CDR3 protein. Of about 74,000 distinct CDR3 sequences listed, about 6.6% are singletons. This clonotype was recorded many times. Its antigen is currently unknown. The V and J ends lost 0 bases and 3 bases, in that order; junction bases with no gene match: 11. The CDR3 runs 18 residues. Germline V gene lookup returns CDR1 LGHNA and CDR2 YNFKEQ. This TCR derives from a man younger than 35 who received the YFV17D yellow fever vaccine. V usage is TRBV4-2 and J usage is TRBJ2-3, with TRBD2 matching 8 bases. This specimen consisted of CD8+ T cells sorted from PBMCs, obtained roughly 5 days after the first yellow fever vaccination. The CDR3 is CASSQEGNPGGRTDTQYF. For the CDR3, the DNA is TGTGCCAGCAGCCAAGAAGGGAATCCGGGGGGGCGGACAGATACGCAGTATTTT.